The 10 T cell receptor beta chains given below trace back to one sample, sequenced in a study of shared clonotypes between healthy human individuals. Sequencing used immunoSEQ multiplex PCR; TCRdb keeps in-frame clones, though not all of them. The repertoire consists of a few million clones, with approximately 94% occurring once and the leading ten covering more than 0.1%. Sample: naive CD4+ T cells sorted from blood. Subset reported: CD45RA+ positively selected. Receptors were obtained from a man aged 18 to 30 in good health.

The chain couples TRBV2 to TRBJ1-6, with D unclear. The CDR3 loop spans 16 amino acids. Germline CDR1 is SNHLY and CDR2 is FYNNEI. V lost 2 bases and J lost 0, with 8 bases in between. The CDR3 reads CASSEIRSSYNSPLHF. The CDR3, as DNA: TGTGCCAGCAGTGAAATACGGAGCTCCTATAATTCACCCCTCCACTTT.

J is TRBJ2-7 and V is TRBV5-1, with 8 bases aligning to TRBD2. This CDR3 spans 13 amino acids. The germline V gene has CDR1 SGHRS and CDR2 YFSETQ. J lost 6 bases, V lost 2 bases, and 4 bases had no gene match. CDR3 sequence reads: CASSFSGVGEQYF. The CDR3 coding sequence is TGCGCCAGCAGCTTTAGCGGGGTGGGCGAGCAGTACTTC.

This chain joins TRBV19 and TRBJ1-2; TRBD1 agrees at 8 bases. V lost 5 bases, J lost 4 bases, and 6 bases stayed unmatched. The CDR3 length is 14 residues. Germline assignment: CDR1 LNHDA and CDR2 SQIVND (reference sequence). The CDR3 sequence: CASSAGQGSYGYTF. Here the CDR3 DNA reads TGTGCCAGTAGTGCCGGACAGGGATCCTATGGCTACACCTTC. The full variable domain, rest sourced from reference TRBV19 and TRBJ1-2, is DGGITQSPKYLFRKEGQNVTLSCEQNLNHDAMYWYRQDPGQGLRLIYYSQIVNDFQKGDIAEGYSVSREKKESFPLTVTSAQKNPTAFYLCASSAGQGSYGYTFGSGTRLTVV.

The V call is TRBV7-8, the J call TRBJ2-7; a weak D match, TRBD2 (6 bases). V shed 1 base and J shed 7 bases, with 20 bases lying between them. Per germline, CDR1 SGHVS and CDR2 FQNEAQ. The CDR3 covers 16 residues. CDR3 residues: CASSLEGAGPGLEQYF. CDR3 nucleotides: TGTGCCAGCAGCTTAGAAGGCGCGGGACCCGGGCTGGAGCAGTACTTC.

This chain connects TRBV5-1 to TRBJ2-2; the match to TRBD1 covers 9 bases. CDR1 SGHRS and CDR2 YFSETQ come from the germline V gene. The CDR3 loop spans 16 amino acids. Trimming cost V 7 bases and J 4 bases; bases outside gene matches: 11. This CDR3 reads CASSNLGQGGTGELFF. Here the CDR3 DNA reads TGCGCCAGCTCAAATTTGGGACAGGGTGGCACCGGGGAGCTGTTTTTT. Combining the CDR3 with reference TRBV5-1 and TRBJ2-2 gives the whole variable domain KAGVTQTPRYLIKTRGQQVTLSCSPISGHRSVSWYQQTPGQGLQFLFEYFSETQRNKGNFPGRFSGRQFSNSRSEMNVSTLELGDSALYLCASSNLGQGGTGELFFGEGSRLTVL.

The chain recombines TRBV4-3 with TRBJ2-3; no firm D call. Germline CDR1 and CDR2: LGHNA and YSLEER. V was trimmed by 0 bases and J by 4 bases, leaving 11 bases between them. This CDR3 is 15 amino acids long. CDR3 amino acids: CASSQDRQRSDTQYF. Written as DNA, the CDR3 is TGCGCCAGCAGCCAAGATAGGCAGCGCTCAGATACGCAGTATTTT.

The genes are TRBV21-1 and TRBJ1-6; the D call of TRBD1 is as the table states it, not checked on the DNA. TRBV21-1 is recorded as a pseudogene. The length of the CDR3 is 15 residues. CDR3 sequence: CASSKEGTGETPLHF. In nucleotides, the CDR3 is TGTGCCAGCAGCAAAGAGGGGACAGGGGAGACACCCCTCCACTTT.

V usage is TRBV10-3 and J usage is TRBJ2-7, with D possibly being TRBD2 (8 bases). The germline V gene encodes CDR1 ENHRY and CDR2 SYGVKD. This CDR3 is built from 15 residues. Trimming removed 5 bases at V and 5 bases at J, with 19 bases between. CDR3 sequence reads: CAISTRGAGGDEQYF. CDR3 in DNA: TGTGCCATCAGTACCAGGGGGGCGGGAGGAGACGAGCAGTACTTC.

The chain links TRBV30 to TRBJ1-6; D not resolved. Germline V gene data show CDR1 as GTSNPN and CDR2 as SVGIG (reference sequence). This CDR3 has 15 residues. V lost 0 bases, J lost 0 bases, and 6 bases lay in between. CDR3 loop: CAWSVLHSYNSPLHF. In nucleotides, the CDR3 is TGTGCCTGGAGTGTATTACACTCCTATAATTCACCCCTCCACTTT.

This chain connects TRBV5-1 to TRBJ2-1, with TRBD2 matching over 10 bases. Germline values: CDR1 SGHRS, CDR2 YFSETQ. CDR3 length: 16 residues. The V segment lost 0 bases and the J segment 9 bases; nucleotides outside the gene matches: 9. CDR3 sequence reads: CASSLGPSGGTSEQFF. The CDR3 DNA follows: TGCGCCAGCAGCTTGGGGCCTAGCGGGGGTACGAGTGAGCAGTTCTTC.